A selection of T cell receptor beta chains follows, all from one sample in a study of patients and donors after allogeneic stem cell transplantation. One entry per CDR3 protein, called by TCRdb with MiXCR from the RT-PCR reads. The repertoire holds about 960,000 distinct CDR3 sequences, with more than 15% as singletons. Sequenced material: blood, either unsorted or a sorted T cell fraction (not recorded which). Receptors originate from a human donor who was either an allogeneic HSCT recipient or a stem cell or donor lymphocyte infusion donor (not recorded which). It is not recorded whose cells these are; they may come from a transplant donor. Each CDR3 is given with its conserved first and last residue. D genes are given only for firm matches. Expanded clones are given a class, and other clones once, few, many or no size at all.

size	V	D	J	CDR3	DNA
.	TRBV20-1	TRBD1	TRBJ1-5	CSALGQGFLQPQHF	TGCAGTGCTTTGGGACAGGGGTTTCTTCAGCCCCAGCATTTT
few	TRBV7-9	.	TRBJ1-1	CASSSGTNMNTEAFF	TGTGCCAGCAGCTCGGGGACAAACATGAACACTGAAGCTTTCTTT
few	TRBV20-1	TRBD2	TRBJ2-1	CSAAETSGRARAPIF	TGCAGTGCTGCCGAAACTAGCGGGAGGGCCCGTGCACCGATCTTC
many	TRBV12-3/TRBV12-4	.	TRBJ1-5	CASSLVQHADQPQHF	TGTGCCAGCAGTTTAGTCCAGCATGCTGACCAGCCCCAGCATTTT
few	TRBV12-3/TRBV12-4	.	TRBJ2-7	CASSPRAGDGEQYF	TGTGCCAGCAGTCCTAGGGCAGGGGACGGCGAGCAGTACTTC
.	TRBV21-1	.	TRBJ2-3	CASSKEGEAPCTDTQYF	TGTGCCAGCAGCAAAGAGGGTGAGGCACCCTGCACAGATACGCAGTATTTT
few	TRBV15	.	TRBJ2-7	CATSREQGAYEQYF	TGTGCCACCAGCAGAGAACAGGGTGCCTACGAGCAGTACTTC
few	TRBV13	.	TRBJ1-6	CASSLSPTAGNSPLHF	TGTGCCAGCAGCTTAAGCCCCACGGCGGGCAATTCACCCCTCCACTTT
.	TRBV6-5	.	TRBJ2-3	CASSYSRGSDTDTQYF	TGTGCCAGCAGTTACTCGAGAGGGAGCGACACAGATACGCAGTATTTT
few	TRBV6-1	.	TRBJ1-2	CATTRDAGGYGYTF	TGTGCCACCACGAGGGACGCGGGAGGCTATGGCTACACCTTC
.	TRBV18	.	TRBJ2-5	CASSHRSHQETQYF	TGTGCCAGCTCGCACCGGTCGCATCAAGAGACCCAGTACTTC
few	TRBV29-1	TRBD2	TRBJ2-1	CSVTGTSGRNEQFF	TGCAGCGTTACGGGGACTAGCGGGAGAAATGAGCAGTTCTTC
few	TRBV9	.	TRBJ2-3	CASSASGSTTDTQYF	TGTGCCAGCAGCGCCTCGGGGTCAACCACAGATACGCAGTATTTT
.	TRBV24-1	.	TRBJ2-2	CATSPSSRGRAQNPGELFF	TGTGCCACCAGCCCATCATCCCGGGGCAGGGCTCAAAACCCCGGGGAGCTGTTTTTT
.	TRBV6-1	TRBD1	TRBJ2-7	CASSRTGKSVEQYF	TGTGCCAGCAGTCGGACAGGGAAATCGGTCGAGCAGTACTTC
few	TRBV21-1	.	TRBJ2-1	CASIVPDRGHINEQFF	TGTGCCAGCATCGTACCTGACAGGGGGCATATCAATGAGCAGTTCTTC
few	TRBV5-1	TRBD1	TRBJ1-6	CASSRTGSINSPLHF	TGCGCCAGCAGCCGGACAGGGAGTATTAATTCACCCCTCCACTTT
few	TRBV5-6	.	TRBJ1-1	CASSSEGGRGTEAFF	TGTGCCAGCAGCTCCGAGGGGGGCAGGGGCACTGAAGCTTTCTTT
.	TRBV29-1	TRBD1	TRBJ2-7	CSVGSRGQTYEQYF	TGCAGCGTTGGGTCCAGGGGGCAGACCTACGAGCAGTACTTC
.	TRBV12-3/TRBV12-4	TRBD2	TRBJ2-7	CASRPAGGPGEQYF	TGTGCCAGCAGGCCAGCGGGGGGGCCGGGGGAGCAGTACTTC
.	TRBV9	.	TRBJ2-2	CASSVAVGVSGELFF	TGTGCCAGCAGCGTAGCTGTGGGAGTCTCTGGGGAGCTGTTTTTT
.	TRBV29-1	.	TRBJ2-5	CSVEDLLAGINSETQYF	TGCAGCGTTGAAGATCTTCTGGCGGGCATAAATTCGGAGACCCAGTACTTC
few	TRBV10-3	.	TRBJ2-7	CATLDGEQYF	TGTGCCACCCTGGACGGCGAGCAGTACTTC
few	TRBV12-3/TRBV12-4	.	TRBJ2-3	CASSFVFRASTDTQYF	TGTGCCAGCAGTTTTGTTTTCAGGGCTAGCACAGATACGCAGTATTTT
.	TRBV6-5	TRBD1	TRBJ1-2	CASSYSSPLGTGGYTF	TGTGCCAGCAGTTACTCGTCGCCTCTTGGGACAGGTGGCTACACCTTC
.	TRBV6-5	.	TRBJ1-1	CASSSGRRTLNTEAFF	TGTGCCAGCAGTTCGGGACGGAGGACCTTGAACACTGAAGCTTTCTTT
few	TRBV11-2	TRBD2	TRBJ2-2	CASSLERPSGLNTGELFF	TGTGCCAGCAGCTTAGAGCGGCCTAGCGGGTTAAACACCGGGGAGCTGTTTTTT
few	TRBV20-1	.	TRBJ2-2	CSARPDPGGELFF	TGCAGTGCTAGACCCGACCCCGGCGGGGAGCTGTTTTTT
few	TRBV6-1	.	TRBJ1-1	CASPGRMNTEAFF	TGTGCCAGCCCGGGACGGATGAACACTGAAGCTTTCTTT
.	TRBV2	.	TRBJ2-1	CASSQTPGQSNEQFF	TGTGCCAGCAGTCAAACCCCGGGACAAAGCAATGAGCAGTTCTTC
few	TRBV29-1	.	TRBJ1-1	CSVAWRNTEAFF	TGCAGCGTTGCTTGGAGAAACACTGAAGCTTTCTTT
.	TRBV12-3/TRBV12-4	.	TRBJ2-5	CASSLAPGRETQYF	TGTGCCAGCAGTTTAGCGCCGGGACGCGAGACCCAGTACTTC
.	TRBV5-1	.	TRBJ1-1	CASSRSGEAFF	TGCGCCAGCAGTCGGTCGGGGGAAGCTTTCTTT
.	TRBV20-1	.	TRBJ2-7	CSASQPGTLWGVLEQYF	TGCAGTGCTAGCCAACCCGGGACACTATGGGGTGTGTTGGAGCAGTACTTC
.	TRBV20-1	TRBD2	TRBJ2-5	CSARVGLGETQYF	TGCAGTGCTAGAGTCGGACTAGGGGAGACCCAGTACTTC
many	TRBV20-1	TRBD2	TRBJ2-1	CSARDLAGVSNEQFF	TGCAGTGCTAGAGATCTAGCGGGCGTTTCCAATGAGCAGTTCTTC
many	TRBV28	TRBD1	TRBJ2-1	CASSLPSQGYNEQFF	TGTGCCAGCAGTTTACCCTCACAGGGGTACAATGAGCAGTTCTTC
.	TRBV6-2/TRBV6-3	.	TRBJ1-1	CASNTREGLGTEAFF	TGTGCCAGCAACACCAGGGAGGGGTTAGGCACTGAAGCTTTCTTT
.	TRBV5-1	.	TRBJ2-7	CASSLGRTQYSFSYEQYF	TGCGCCAGCAGCTTGGGTCGAACACAATACTCCTTCTCCTACGAGCAGTACTTC
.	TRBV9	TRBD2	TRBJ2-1	CASSVASASGYNEQFF	TGTGCCAGCAGCGTAGCTTCGGCTAGCGGGTACAATGAGCAGTTCTTC
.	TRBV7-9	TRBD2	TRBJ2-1	CASSQRLAYNEQFF	TGTGCCAGCAGCCAAAGACTAGCGTACAATGAGCAGTTCTTC
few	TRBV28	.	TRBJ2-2	CASSPGTLGGELFF	TGTGCCAGCAGTCCCGGGACACTCGGCGGGGAGCTGTTTTTT
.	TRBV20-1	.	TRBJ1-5	CSASVDSNQPQHF	TGCAGTGCTAGCGTGGATAGCAATCAGCCCCAGCATTTT
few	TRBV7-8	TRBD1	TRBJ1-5	CASSLALLGTEDQPQHF	TGTGCCAGCAGCTTAGCCCTACTCGGGACAGAAGATCAGCCCCAGCATTTT
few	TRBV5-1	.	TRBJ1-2	CASSTMAGLSGYTF	TGCGCCAGCAGCACGATGGCAGGGCTCTCAGGCTACACCTTC
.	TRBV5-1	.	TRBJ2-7	CASSFGLYYEQYF	TGCGCCAGCAGCTTTGGACTCTACTACGAGCAGTACTTC
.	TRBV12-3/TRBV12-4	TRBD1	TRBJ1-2	CASSPRRDRGGNYGYTF	TGTGCCAGCAGTCCCCGCCGGGACAGGGGCGGTAACTATGGCTACACCTTC
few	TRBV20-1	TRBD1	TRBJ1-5	CSVKRQGGRYSNQPQHF	TGCAGTGTCAAGCGGCAGGGGGGCCGCTATAGCAATCAGCCCCAGCATTTT
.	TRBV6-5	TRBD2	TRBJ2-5	CASTSGSETQYF	TGTGCCAGCACTAGCGGATCAGAGACCCAGTACTTC
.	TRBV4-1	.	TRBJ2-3	CASSPRTWRVADTQYF	TGCGCCAGCAGCCCCCGAACCTGGAGGGTGGCAGATACGCAGTATTTT
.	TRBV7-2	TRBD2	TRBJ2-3	CASRRGTSGFSTDTQYF	TGTGCCAGCAGAAGAGGGACTAGCGGGTTTAGCACAGATACGCAGTATTTT
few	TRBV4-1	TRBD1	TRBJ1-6	CASSQSRLGTGLSPLHF	TGCGCCAGCAGCCAATCCAGGCTGGGGACAGGACTTTCACCCCTCCACTTT
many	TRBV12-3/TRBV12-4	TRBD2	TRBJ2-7	CASSLQIAGGIHEQYF	TGTGCCAGCAGTCTTCAGATAGCGGGAGGGATCCACGAGCAGTACTTC
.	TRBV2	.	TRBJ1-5	CASSDGQAHQPQHF	TGTGCCAGCAGTGACGGGCAGGCTCATCAGCCCCAGCATTTT
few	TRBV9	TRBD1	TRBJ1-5	CASSVEPGGKPQHF	TGTGCCAGCAGCGTAGAGCCAGGGGGGAAGCCCCAGCATTTT
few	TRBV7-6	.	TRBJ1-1	CASSHEMNTEAFF	TGTGCCAGCAGCCATGAGATGAACACTGAAGCTTTCTTT
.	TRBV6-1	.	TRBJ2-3	CASESGHYTDTQYF	TGTGCCAGCGAATCGGGCCACTACACAGATACGCAGTATTTT
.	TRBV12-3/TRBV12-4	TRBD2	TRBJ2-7	CASSSRASGVYEQYF	TGTGCCAGCAGCTCTAGGGCTAGCGGAGTATACGAGCAGTACTTC